The 24 T cell receptor beta chains below come from one sample, sequenced in a study of shared clonotypes between healthy human individuals (dated by TCRdb to 2018 to 2021). The protocol used for the library was the immunoSEQ multiplex PCR assay. This immuneACCESS table, as held by TCRdb, lists in-frame sequences with V and J called but not all clones. Of the missing ones, under half trace to an unresolved V gene in checked studies; the others have no known cause. The sample has about 960,000 clones on record, less than 85% of them singletons. Approximately 1.5% of the sample comes from the top ten. Specimen: memory CD4+ T cells sorted from blood. The cell subset or site tag for this specimen amounts to: CD45RA-negative fraction. The source is a man aged 18-30 years in good health.

V and J are TRBV5-1 and TRBJ1-2; tentatively, D is TRBD1 (6 bases). V was cut by 7 bases and J by 0 bases, with 13 bases left in between. The CDR3 length is 14 residues. Germline CDR1 is SGHRS and CDR2 is YFSETQ. Here the CDR3 DNA reads TGCGCCAGCGGTCCACAGGGTTCTAACTATGGCTACACCTTC. Amino acid sequence: CASGPQGSNYGYTF.

This chain connects TRBV7-9 to TRBJ1-1; 8 nucleotides agree with TRBD1. V lost 3 bases and J lost 4; bases outside the gene matches: 7. Germline assignment: CDR1 SEHNR and CDR2 FQNEAQ (reference sequence). The CDR3 is 15 residues long. The DNA for the CDR3 is TGTGCCAGCAGCTTTGACAGGGGCTGGGGCACTGAAGCTTTCTTT. Encoded protein: CASSFDRGWGTEAFF.

Comment on this clone: This sample includes further DNA sequences coding for the same CDR3. The chain combines TRBV14 with TRBJ1-5; D remains ambiguous. CDR1 and CDR2 (germline): SGHDN, FVKESK. Trimming took off 0 bases at V and 6 bases at J, with 6 bases between the two ends. This CDR3 contains 13 residues. CDR3 bases: TGTGCCAGCAGCCAAGACCCGGGTCAGCCCCAGCATTTT. It specifies CASSQDPGQPQHF.

The V and J genes are TRBV2 and TRBJ1-1; D possibly corresponds to TRBD1 (5 bases). The CDR3 runs to 14 residues. The germline gives CDR1 SNHLY, CDR2 FYNNEI. Trimming shortened V by 3 bases and J by 1 base, and 9 bases separated the two germline ends. CDR3: CASSEWTPNTEAFF. The CDR3 nucleotides read TGTGCCAGCAGTGAGTGGACACCGAACACTGAAGCTTTCTTT.

This chain uses TRBV7-8 with TRBJ2-7, with D perhaps TRBD1 or TRBD2 (5 bases each). The CDR3 is 12 residues long. In germline, CDR1 is SGHVS, CDR2 FQNEAQ. The V and J ends lost 5 bases and 9 bases respectively, with 14 bases between them. The DNA for the CDR3 is TGTGCCAGCAGCCCCGTGAGGGGACCGCAGTACTTC. Residues: CASSPVRGPQYF.

The rearrangement links TRBV2 to TRBJ2-3; a weak D match, TRBD2 (5 bases). CDR3 length equals 13 residues. The V gene's germline CDR1 is SNHLY and CDR2 FYNNEI. Trimming left V 8 bases short and J 6 bases short, with 15 bases between. DNA for the CDR3: TGTGCCAGCTTTGGCCCCCCGGGGGATACGCAGTATTTT. This gives the protein CASFGPPGDTQYF. Looking up the rest from reference TRBV2 and TRBJ2-3 gives the full variable domain: EPEVTQTPSHQVTQMGQEVILRCVPISNHLYFYWYRQILGQKVEFLVSFYNNEISEKSEIFDDQFSVERPDGSNFTLKIRSTKLEDSAMYFCASFGPPGDTQYFGPGTRLTVL.

The chain has TRBV28 and TRBJ1-5; unclear D gene. Per germline, CDR1 MDHEN and CDR2 SYDVKM. The length of the CDR3 is 16 residues. Trimming took off 5 bases at V and 1 base at J, with 15 bases between the two ends. The CDR3 DNA sequence: TGTGCCAGCAGTCGAGGTGACCTGGGGAGCAATCAGCCCCAGCATTTT. Protein product: CASSRGDLGSNQPQHF.

This clone has only one observation. V usage is TRBV5-1 and J usage is TRBJ1-1, with 7 positions matching TRBD1. The CDR3 covers 13 residues. Germline trimming cut 0 bases from V and 13 bases from J; bases unmatched to any gene: 9. CDR1 and CDR2 from the germline V gene are SGHRS and YFSETQ. CDR3: CASSLGDSTKDFF. The CDR3 region has the DNA TGCGCCAGCAGCTTGGGGGACAGTACGAAGGATTTCTTT.

The chain links TRBV5-1 to TRBJ1-6, with TRBD1 matching over 11 bases. CDR3 length equals 16 residues. V trimming: 4 bases; J trimming: 8 bases; junction bases outside the gene matches: 8. Germline CDR1 reads SGHRS; CDR2 reads YFSETQ. The CDR3 here is CASSPGGQGGYSPLHF. The CDR3 DNA sequence: TGCGCCAGCAGCCCCGGGGGACAGGGGGGTTATTCACCCCTCCACTTT.

The chain uses TRBV19 and TRBJ1-4, with D possibly TRBD1 on 5 matching bases. Germline-derived CDR1 and CDR2 are LNHDA and SQIVND (reference sequence). V was pared by 6 bases and J by 7 bases, with 9 bases between. CDR3 length equals 12 residues. In DNA, the CDR3 is TGTGCCAGTAGAAACAGGCCTGAAAAACTGTTTTTT. Its translation: CASRNRPEKLFF.

This chain connects TRBV7-8 to TRBJ1-5; D is ambiguous. The CDR3 spans 13 residues. From germline, CDR1 is SGHVS and CDR2 FQNEAQ. V was shortened by 3 bases and J by 4 bases, with 7 bases between the two germline ends. CDR3 nucleotides: TGTGCCAGCAGCTTTGCGGAAAATCAGCCCCAGCATTTT. Its protein product is CASSFAENQPQHF.

The J gene is TRBJ2-7, the V gene TRBV5-4; D possibly corresponds to TRBD2 (6 bases). Trimming left V 0 bases short and J 2 bases short, with 12 bases between. This CDR3 has 15 residues. Germline V lookup: CDR1 SGHNT, CDR2 YYREEE (reference sequence). The CDR3 is CASSLEASATYEQYF. The DNA of the CDR3 is TGTGCCAGCAGCTTGGAGGCTAGCGCTACCTACGAGCAGTACTTC.

This clone was observed once. The gene calls are TRBV11-2 and TRBJ1-5; 7 bases map to TRBD1. The CDR3 totals 13 residues. V trimming: 5 bases; J trimming: 7 bases; junction bases outside the gene matches: 5. Germline V lookup: CDR1 SGHAT, CDR2 FQNNGV. CDR3 in amino acids: CASSPQGVQPQHF. DNA of the CDR3: TGTGCCAGCAGCCCCCAGGGGGTGCAGCCCCAGCATTTT.

This clone is a singleton in its sample. The chain carries TRBV29-1 and TRBJ2-3, with TRBD2 matching over 11 bases. The CDR3 length is 15 residues. V was pared by 6 bases and J by 2 bases, with 7 bases of the junction left unmatched. Germline CDR1 reads SQVTM; CDR2 reads ANQGSEA. The chain's CDR3 is CSVGTSGGSTDTQYF. CDR3 nucleotides: TGCAGCGTCGGGACTAGCGGCGGGTCCACAGATACGCAGTATTTT.

This chain joins TRBV18 and TRBJ2-6; perhaps D is TRBD1 or TRBD2 (6 bases each). CDR1 and CDR2 from the germline V gene are KGHSH and LQKENI. V was pared by 0 bases and J by 0 bases, with 15 bases between. The CDR3 covers 19 residues. The CDR3 region has the DNA TGTGCCAGCTCACCACCCACGGGGGCCACTAGCTCTGGGGCCAACGTCCTGACTTTC. Translated, it gives CASSPPTGATSSGANVLTF.

CDR3 nucleotides: TGTGCCAGTAGTCCGAGTCTTGGAGCGGGGACACCCTACGAGCAGTACTTC. Translation: CASSPSLGAGTPYEQYF. The chain employs TRBV19 and TRBJ2-7, with D maybe TRBD2 (7 bases). From germline, CDR1 is LNHDA and CDR2 SQIVND (reference sequence). Trimming removed 5 bases at V and 2 bases at J, with 22 bases between. The CDR3 loop spans 17 amino acids. The full variable domain, in which reference TRBV19 and TRBJ2-7 provide the parts outside the CDR3, is DGGITQSPKYLFRKEGQNVTLSCEQNLNHDAMYWYRQDPGQGLRLIYYSQIVNDFQKGDIAEGYSVSREKKESFPLTVTSAQKNPTAFYLCASSPSLGAGTPYEQYFGPGTRLTVT.

V usage is TRBV2 and J usage is TRBJ2-1; TRBD1 matches 7 bases. The germline gives CDR1 SNHLY, CDR2 FYNNEI. The CDR3 runs 15 residues. J gave up 2 bases and V 0 bases, and 1 base lay outside the gene matches. CDR3: CASSEAGGPYNEQFF. CDR3 nucleotide sequence: TGTGCCAGCAGTGAAGCAGGGGGCCCCTACAATGAGCAGTTCTTC. The complete variable domain, with remaining parts taken from reference TRBV2 and TRBJ2-1, reads EPEVTQTPSHQVTQMGQEVILRCVPISNHLYFYWYRQILGQKVEFLVSFYNNEISEKSEIFDDQFSVERPDGSNFTLKIRSTKLEDSAMYFCASSEAGGPYNEQFFGPGTRLTVL.

The genes are TRBV5-1 and TRBJ2-7; perhaps TRBD1 as D (5 bases). Trimming removed 4 bases at V and 0 bases at J, with 11 bases between. Germline assignment: CDR1 SGHRS and CDR2 YFSETQ. This CDR3 is built from 14 residues. The CDR3 region has the DNA TGCGCCAGCAGCCCAGGGCCCGGCTCCTACGAGCAGTACTTC. The encoded protein is CASSPGPGSYEQYF.

Only a few counts were recorded for this clone. The chain links TRBV2 to TRBJ2-1; the D is unclear. Trimming left V 3 bases short and J 13 bases short, with 10 bases between. CDR1 is SNHLY, CDR2 FYNNEI, per germline. The CDR3 has 11 residues. The CDR3 DNA reads as TGTGCCAGCAGTGACCTCCAGCGCCAGTTCTTC. Translating gives CASSDLQRQFF.

The chain carries TRBV6-1 and TRBJ2-2; 9 nucleotides match TRBD1. After removal of 0 bases from V and 6 bases from J, the junction contained 17 bases not matched to a gene. CDR3 size: 20 residues. Germline V gene data show CDR1 as MNHNS and CDR2 as SASEGT. CDR3 in amino acids: CASSEAGWGQGLVLAGELFF. The CDR3 nucleotides are TGTGCCAGCAGTGAAGCGGGTTGGGGACAGGGCCTTGTTCTGGCCGGGGAGCTGTTTTTT.

The J gene is TRBJ1-2, the V gene TRBV7-2, with 9 bases that match TRBD1. Germline CDR1 reads SGHTA; CDR2 reads FQGNSA. The junction had 7 bases not matched to a gene; V was cut back by 5 bases and J by 6 bases. This CDR3 is 14 amino acids long. The DNA of the CDR3 is TGTGCCAGCAGCACACCGGGACAGGGACATGGCTACACCTTC. Amino acid sequence: CASSTPGQGHGYTF.

J is TRBJ1-2 and V is TRBV25-1; D call uncertain. V dropped 1 base and J dropped 4 bases, with 13 bases sitting between them. CDR1 is MGHDK, CDR2 SYGVNS, per germline. CDR3 size: 15 residues. The CDR3 DNA sequence: TGTGCCAGCAGTGAATTTGCAGGACGGGGCTATGGCTACACCTTC. It codes for CASSEFAGRGYGYTF.

This rearrangement joins TRBV6-1 to TRBJ1-1, with unresolved D. Germline values: CDR1 MNHNS, CDR2 SASEGT. The CDR3 contains 14 residues. Trimming cost V 5 bases and J 2 bases, with 12 bases left between them. For the CDR3, the DNA is TGTGCCAGCAGTCTCCTGGTGGGCAACACTGAAGCTTTCTTT. It codes for CASSLLVGNTEAFF.

The rearrangement links TRBV6-6 to TRBJ1-5; no clear D gene. V lost 5 bases and J lost 2, with 13 bases in between. CDR3 length: 15 amino acids. Germline CDR1 reads MNHNY; CDR2 reads SVGAGI (reference sequence). DNA for the CDR3: TGTGCCAGCAGTCCCATGGTAGCGGGCAATCAGCCCCAGCATTTT. It encodes CASSPMVAGNQPQHF.